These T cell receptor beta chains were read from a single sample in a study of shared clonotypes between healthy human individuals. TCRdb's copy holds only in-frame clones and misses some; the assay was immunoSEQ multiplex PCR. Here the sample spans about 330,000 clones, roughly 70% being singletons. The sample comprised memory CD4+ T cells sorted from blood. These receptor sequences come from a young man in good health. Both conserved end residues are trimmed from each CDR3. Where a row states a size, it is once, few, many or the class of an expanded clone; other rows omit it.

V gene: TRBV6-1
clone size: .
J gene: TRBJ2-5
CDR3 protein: ASTLAGGIETQY

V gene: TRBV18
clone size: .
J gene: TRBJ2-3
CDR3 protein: ASSPNRGGTDTQY

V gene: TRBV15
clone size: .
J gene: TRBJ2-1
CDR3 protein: ATSRVKGERVEQF

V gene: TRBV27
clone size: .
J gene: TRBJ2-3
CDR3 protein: ASSLSIGIGTQY

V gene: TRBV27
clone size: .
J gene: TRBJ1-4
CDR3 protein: ASSSDRSNEKLF

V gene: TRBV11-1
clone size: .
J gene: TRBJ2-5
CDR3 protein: ASSLSPLGGEETQY

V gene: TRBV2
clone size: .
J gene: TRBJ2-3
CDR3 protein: ASSDGGGVDTQY

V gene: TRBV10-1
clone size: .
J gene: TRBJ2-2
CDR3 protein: ASSESGRALGELF

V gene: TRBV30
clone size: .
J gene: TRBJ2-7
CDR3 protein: AWSVKGYEQY

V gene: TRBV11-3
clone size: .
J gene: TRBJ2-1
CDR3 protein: ASSFLIGGLNEQF

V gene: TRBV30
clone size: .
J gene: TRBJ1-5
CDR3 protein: AWSGTLGPQH

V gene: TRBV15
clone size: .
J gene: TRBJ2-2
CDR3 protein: ATSREAGELF

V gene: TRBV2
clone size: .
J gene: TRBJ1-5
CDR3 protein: ASSGQPNQPQH

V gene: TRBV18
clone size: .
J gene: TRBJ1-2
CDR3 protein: ASSPTGSYGYT

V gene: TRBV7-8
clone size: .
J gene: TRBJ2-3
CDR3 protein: ASSLDDGRAGNTQY

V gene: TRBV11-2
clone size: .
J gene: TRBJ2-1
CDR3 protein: ASSLALHGRDEQF

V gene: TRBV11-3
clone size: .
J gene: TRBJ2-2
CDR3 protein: ASSLTTNTGELF

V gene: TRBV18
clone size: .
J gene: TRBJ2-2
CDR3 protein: ASSPRDRAGELF

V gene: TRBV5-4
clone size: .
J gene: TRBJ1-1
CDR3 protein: ASSLGGNTEAF

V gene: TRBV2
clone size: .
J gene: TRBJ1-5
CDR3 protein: ASRDSNQPQH

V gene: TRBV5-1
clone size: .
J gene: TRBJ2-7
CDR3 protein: ASTPFLADAYEQY

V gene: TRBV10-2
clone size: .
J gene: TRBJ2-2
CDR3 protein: ASSDWGTGELF

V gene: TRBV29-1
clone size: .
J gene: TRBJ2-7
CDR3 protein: SVVIGRINEQY

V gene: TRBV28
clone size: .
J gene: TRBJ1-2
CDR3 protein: ATRTGSSYGYT

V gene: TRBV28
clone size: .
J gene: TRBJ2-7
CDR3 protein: ASTRGRRWVESSYEQY

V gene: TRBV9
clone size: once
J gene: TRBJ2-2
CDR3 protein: ASSVVGRAGELF